This entry lists 15 T cell receptor beta chains sequenced from one sample in a study of T cells in Graves' hyperthyroidism and ophthalmopathy. The CDR3 regions of TCR beta were amplified from RNA transcripts. The primer set for the first-round RT-PCR of the TCR CDR3 was HTBI. MiXCR, applied by TCRdb to the multiplex PCR reads, yields one record per CDR3 protein. Of hundreds of thousands of distinct CDR3 sequences in the sample, about 15% were seen once. Input material: blood. The receptor source for this set is a woman between 18 and 29 years old with Graves' hyperthyroidism.

This clonotype came up a few times. The chain joins TRBV5-4 to TRBJ2-3; possible D gene TRBD2, 6 bases. V lost 5 bases and J lost 5, with 15 bases in between. CDR1 is SGHNT and CDR2 is YYREEE in the germline V gene (reference sequence). This CDR3 is 14 amino acids long. CDR3 sequence (DNA): TGTGCCAGCAGTTTGACCTGGGAGGTAGATACGCAGTATTTT. Translating gives CASSLTWEVDTQYF. Full variable domain (outside the CDR3, taken from reference TRBV5-4 and TRBJ2-3): ETGVTQSPTHLIKTRGQQVTLRCSSQSGHNTVSWYQQALGQGPQFIFQYYREEENGRGNFPPRFSGLQFPNYSSELNVNALELDDSALYLCASSLTWEVDTQYFGPGTRLTVL.

This clonotype was observed at least ten times. The rearrangement links TRBV20-1 to TRBJ2-1; D possibly corresponds to TRBD2 (5 bases). V lost 3 bases and J lost 5, with 11 bases in between. The CDR3 is 13 residues long. Germline V gene sequence: CDR1 DFQATT, CDR2 SNEGSKA (reference sequence). This CDR3 is CSARGRGDNEQFF. The DNA of the CDR3 is TGCAGTGCTAGGGGCCGGGGAGACAATGAGCAGTTCTTC.

The V call is TRBV6-6, the J call TRBJ1-1; weak D call: TRBD1 (6 bases). V was cut by 0 bases and J by 0 bases, with 17 bases left in between. This CDR3 is built from 18 residues. Germline CDR1 is MNHNY and CDR2 is SVGAGI (reference sequence). In DNA, the CDR3 is TGTGCCAGCAGTTACTCAGGGGCGAAAACAGGGATGAACACTGAAGCTTTCTTT. This encodes CASSYSGAKTGMNTEAFF.

This sequence joins TRBV27 and TRBJ1-5; 7 bases are shared with TRBD1. V was pared by 4 bases and J by 13 bases, with 10 bases of the junction left unmatched. The CDR3 contains 13 residues. Looked up from germline, CDR1 is MNHEY and CDR2 is SMNVEV (reference sequence). CDR3 in DNA: TGTGCCAGCAGTTATGACAGGGCGCCTACGCAGCATTTT. Protein product: CASSYDRAPTQHF.

This clonotype was observed at least ten times. The CDR3 DNA follows: TGTGCCAGCAGCTTAACTTTTCGGCAGCTCAAGTCACCCCTCCACTTT. It is translated as CASSLTFRQLKSPLHF. The chain combines TRBV11-2 with TRBJ1-6; the D is unclear. V was trimmed by 2 bases and J by 10 bases, leaving 18 bases between them. CDR1 and CDR2 (germline): SGHAT, FQNNGV. CDR3 size: 16 residues.

This clonotype has a handful of counts. The CDR3 here is CASSWTGANTEAFF. In nucleotides, the CDR3 is TGTGCCAGCAGCTGGACAGGGGCAAACACTGAAGCTTTCTTT. The J gene is TRBJ1-1, the V gene TRBV12-3 or TRBV12-4, with TRBD1 identical over 9 bases. This CDR3 spans 14 amino acids. With 6 bases clipped from V and 2 bases from J, the junction kept 4 bases outside the gene matches.

The rearrangement uses TRBV3-1 and TRBJ2-6, with D tentatively TRBD1 or TRBD2 (5 bases each). V was pared by 7 bases and J by 0 bases, with 7 bases between. This CDR3 is built from 14 residues. Germline V gives CDR1 LGHDT, CDR2 YNNKEL (reference sequence). CDR3 DNA: TGTGCCAGCACAGGGACCTCTGGGGCCAACGTCCTGACTTTC. This gives the protein CASTGTSGANVLTF. Looking up the rest from reference TRBV3-1 and TRBJ2-6 gives the full variable domain: DTAVSQTPKYLVTQMGNDKSIKCEQNLGHDTMYWYKQDSKKFLKIMFSYNNKELIINETVPNRFSPKSPDKAHLNLHINSLELGDSAVYFCASTGTSGANVLTFGAGSRLTVL.

The rearrangement uses TRBV5-6 and TRBJ2-7; the match to TRBD1 covers 8 bases. CDR1 is SGHDT and CDR2 is YYEEEE in the germline V gene. The CDR3 is 15 amino acids. V trimming: 5 bases; J trimming: 3 bases; junction bases outside the gene matches: 10. The CDR3 sequence is CASSISDRGHYEQYF. In nucleotides, the CDR3 is TGTGCCAGCAGTATATCCGACAGGGGACACTACGAGCAGTACTTC.

A remark on this clonotype: One base away lies a much larger clone, so this may be a sequencing read error. V and J are TRBV6-8 and TRBJ1-2; D is unclear. CDR1 is MNHGY, CDR2 SAAAGT, per germline. V was trimmed by 0 bases and J by 3 bases, leaving 5 bases between them. This CDR3 contains 13 residues. This CDR3 reads CASSYSDDYGYTF. CDR3 in DNA: TGTGCCAGCAGTTACTCGGACGACTATGGCTACACCTTC.

This clonotype came up a few times. The chain employs TRBV5-6 and TRBJ1-6, with unresolved D. V lost 2 bases, J lost 0 bases, and 12 bases lay in between. This CDR3 is 17 amino acids long. Germline V gives CDR1 SGHDT, CDR2 YYEEEE. Written as DNA, the CDR3 is TGTGCCAGCAGCTTCCGACTCTCGAGCTCCTATAATTCACCCCTCCACTTT. It yields the protein CASSFRLSSSYNSPLHF.

CDR3 sequence (DNA): TGCAGTGCTAGAAGGCAGCTGAACACCGGGGAGCTGTTTTTT. Residues: CSARRQLNTGELFF. The V and J genes are TRBV20-1 and TRBJ2-2, with D hard to call. The V gene lost 2 bases and the J gene lost 1 base, with 8 bases spanning the gap. Germline CDR1 is DFQATT and CDR2 is SNEGSKA (reference sequence). This CDR3 is 14 amino acids long.

The chain combines TRBV6-2 or TRBV6-3 with TRBJ1-6; a weak D match, TRBD1 (5 bases). This CDR3 spans 18 amino acids. Germline CDR1 reads MNHEY; CDR2 reads SVGEGT. Trimming removed 5 bases from V and 4 bases from J, with 21 bases in between. The CDR3 protein is CASSDTRSRADYNSPLHF. Written as DNA, the CDR3 is TGTGCCAGCAGTGACACCAGGAGCAGGGCGGATTATAATTCACCCCTCCACTTT.

The V and J genes are TRBV7-6 and TRBJ1-4, with TRBD1 identical over 8 bases. Germline CDR1 and CDR2: SGHVS and FNYEAQ. V trimming: 5 bases; J trimming: 7 bases; junction bases outside the gene matches: 9. The CDR3 totals 15 residues. This chain's CDR3 is CASSGITGGTEKLFF. In DNA, the CDR3 is TGTGCCAGCAGCGGAATCACAGGGGGTACTGAAAAACTGTTTTTT.

As for this clonotype: Possible read error: a much larger clone is one base away. V gene TRBV6-2 or TRBV6-3 combines with J gene TRBJ1-1, with 7 bases lining up with TRBD1. With 6 bases clipped from V and 3 bases from J, the junction kept 22 bases outside the gene matches. Germline V gene sequence: CDR1 MNHEY, CDR2 SVGEGT. The CDR3 totals 19 residues. This chain's CDR3 is CASRTQPSPRTGLDTEAFF. CDR3 in DNA: TGTGCCAGCAGAACACAGCCCTCACCGAGGACAGGATTGGACACTGAAGCTTTCTTT.

The chain uses TRBV28 and TRBJ1-4; no definite D call. V lost 1 base to trimming and J lost 3 bases, with 15 bases between them. This CDR3 is built from 17 residues. Per the germline V gene, CDR1 is MDHEN and CDR2 is SYDVKM. In DNA form, the CDR3 reads TGTGCCAGCAGTTTATTAGGTACGGCTGATTCTAATGAAAAACTGTTTTTT. It codes for CASSLLGTADSNEKLFF.